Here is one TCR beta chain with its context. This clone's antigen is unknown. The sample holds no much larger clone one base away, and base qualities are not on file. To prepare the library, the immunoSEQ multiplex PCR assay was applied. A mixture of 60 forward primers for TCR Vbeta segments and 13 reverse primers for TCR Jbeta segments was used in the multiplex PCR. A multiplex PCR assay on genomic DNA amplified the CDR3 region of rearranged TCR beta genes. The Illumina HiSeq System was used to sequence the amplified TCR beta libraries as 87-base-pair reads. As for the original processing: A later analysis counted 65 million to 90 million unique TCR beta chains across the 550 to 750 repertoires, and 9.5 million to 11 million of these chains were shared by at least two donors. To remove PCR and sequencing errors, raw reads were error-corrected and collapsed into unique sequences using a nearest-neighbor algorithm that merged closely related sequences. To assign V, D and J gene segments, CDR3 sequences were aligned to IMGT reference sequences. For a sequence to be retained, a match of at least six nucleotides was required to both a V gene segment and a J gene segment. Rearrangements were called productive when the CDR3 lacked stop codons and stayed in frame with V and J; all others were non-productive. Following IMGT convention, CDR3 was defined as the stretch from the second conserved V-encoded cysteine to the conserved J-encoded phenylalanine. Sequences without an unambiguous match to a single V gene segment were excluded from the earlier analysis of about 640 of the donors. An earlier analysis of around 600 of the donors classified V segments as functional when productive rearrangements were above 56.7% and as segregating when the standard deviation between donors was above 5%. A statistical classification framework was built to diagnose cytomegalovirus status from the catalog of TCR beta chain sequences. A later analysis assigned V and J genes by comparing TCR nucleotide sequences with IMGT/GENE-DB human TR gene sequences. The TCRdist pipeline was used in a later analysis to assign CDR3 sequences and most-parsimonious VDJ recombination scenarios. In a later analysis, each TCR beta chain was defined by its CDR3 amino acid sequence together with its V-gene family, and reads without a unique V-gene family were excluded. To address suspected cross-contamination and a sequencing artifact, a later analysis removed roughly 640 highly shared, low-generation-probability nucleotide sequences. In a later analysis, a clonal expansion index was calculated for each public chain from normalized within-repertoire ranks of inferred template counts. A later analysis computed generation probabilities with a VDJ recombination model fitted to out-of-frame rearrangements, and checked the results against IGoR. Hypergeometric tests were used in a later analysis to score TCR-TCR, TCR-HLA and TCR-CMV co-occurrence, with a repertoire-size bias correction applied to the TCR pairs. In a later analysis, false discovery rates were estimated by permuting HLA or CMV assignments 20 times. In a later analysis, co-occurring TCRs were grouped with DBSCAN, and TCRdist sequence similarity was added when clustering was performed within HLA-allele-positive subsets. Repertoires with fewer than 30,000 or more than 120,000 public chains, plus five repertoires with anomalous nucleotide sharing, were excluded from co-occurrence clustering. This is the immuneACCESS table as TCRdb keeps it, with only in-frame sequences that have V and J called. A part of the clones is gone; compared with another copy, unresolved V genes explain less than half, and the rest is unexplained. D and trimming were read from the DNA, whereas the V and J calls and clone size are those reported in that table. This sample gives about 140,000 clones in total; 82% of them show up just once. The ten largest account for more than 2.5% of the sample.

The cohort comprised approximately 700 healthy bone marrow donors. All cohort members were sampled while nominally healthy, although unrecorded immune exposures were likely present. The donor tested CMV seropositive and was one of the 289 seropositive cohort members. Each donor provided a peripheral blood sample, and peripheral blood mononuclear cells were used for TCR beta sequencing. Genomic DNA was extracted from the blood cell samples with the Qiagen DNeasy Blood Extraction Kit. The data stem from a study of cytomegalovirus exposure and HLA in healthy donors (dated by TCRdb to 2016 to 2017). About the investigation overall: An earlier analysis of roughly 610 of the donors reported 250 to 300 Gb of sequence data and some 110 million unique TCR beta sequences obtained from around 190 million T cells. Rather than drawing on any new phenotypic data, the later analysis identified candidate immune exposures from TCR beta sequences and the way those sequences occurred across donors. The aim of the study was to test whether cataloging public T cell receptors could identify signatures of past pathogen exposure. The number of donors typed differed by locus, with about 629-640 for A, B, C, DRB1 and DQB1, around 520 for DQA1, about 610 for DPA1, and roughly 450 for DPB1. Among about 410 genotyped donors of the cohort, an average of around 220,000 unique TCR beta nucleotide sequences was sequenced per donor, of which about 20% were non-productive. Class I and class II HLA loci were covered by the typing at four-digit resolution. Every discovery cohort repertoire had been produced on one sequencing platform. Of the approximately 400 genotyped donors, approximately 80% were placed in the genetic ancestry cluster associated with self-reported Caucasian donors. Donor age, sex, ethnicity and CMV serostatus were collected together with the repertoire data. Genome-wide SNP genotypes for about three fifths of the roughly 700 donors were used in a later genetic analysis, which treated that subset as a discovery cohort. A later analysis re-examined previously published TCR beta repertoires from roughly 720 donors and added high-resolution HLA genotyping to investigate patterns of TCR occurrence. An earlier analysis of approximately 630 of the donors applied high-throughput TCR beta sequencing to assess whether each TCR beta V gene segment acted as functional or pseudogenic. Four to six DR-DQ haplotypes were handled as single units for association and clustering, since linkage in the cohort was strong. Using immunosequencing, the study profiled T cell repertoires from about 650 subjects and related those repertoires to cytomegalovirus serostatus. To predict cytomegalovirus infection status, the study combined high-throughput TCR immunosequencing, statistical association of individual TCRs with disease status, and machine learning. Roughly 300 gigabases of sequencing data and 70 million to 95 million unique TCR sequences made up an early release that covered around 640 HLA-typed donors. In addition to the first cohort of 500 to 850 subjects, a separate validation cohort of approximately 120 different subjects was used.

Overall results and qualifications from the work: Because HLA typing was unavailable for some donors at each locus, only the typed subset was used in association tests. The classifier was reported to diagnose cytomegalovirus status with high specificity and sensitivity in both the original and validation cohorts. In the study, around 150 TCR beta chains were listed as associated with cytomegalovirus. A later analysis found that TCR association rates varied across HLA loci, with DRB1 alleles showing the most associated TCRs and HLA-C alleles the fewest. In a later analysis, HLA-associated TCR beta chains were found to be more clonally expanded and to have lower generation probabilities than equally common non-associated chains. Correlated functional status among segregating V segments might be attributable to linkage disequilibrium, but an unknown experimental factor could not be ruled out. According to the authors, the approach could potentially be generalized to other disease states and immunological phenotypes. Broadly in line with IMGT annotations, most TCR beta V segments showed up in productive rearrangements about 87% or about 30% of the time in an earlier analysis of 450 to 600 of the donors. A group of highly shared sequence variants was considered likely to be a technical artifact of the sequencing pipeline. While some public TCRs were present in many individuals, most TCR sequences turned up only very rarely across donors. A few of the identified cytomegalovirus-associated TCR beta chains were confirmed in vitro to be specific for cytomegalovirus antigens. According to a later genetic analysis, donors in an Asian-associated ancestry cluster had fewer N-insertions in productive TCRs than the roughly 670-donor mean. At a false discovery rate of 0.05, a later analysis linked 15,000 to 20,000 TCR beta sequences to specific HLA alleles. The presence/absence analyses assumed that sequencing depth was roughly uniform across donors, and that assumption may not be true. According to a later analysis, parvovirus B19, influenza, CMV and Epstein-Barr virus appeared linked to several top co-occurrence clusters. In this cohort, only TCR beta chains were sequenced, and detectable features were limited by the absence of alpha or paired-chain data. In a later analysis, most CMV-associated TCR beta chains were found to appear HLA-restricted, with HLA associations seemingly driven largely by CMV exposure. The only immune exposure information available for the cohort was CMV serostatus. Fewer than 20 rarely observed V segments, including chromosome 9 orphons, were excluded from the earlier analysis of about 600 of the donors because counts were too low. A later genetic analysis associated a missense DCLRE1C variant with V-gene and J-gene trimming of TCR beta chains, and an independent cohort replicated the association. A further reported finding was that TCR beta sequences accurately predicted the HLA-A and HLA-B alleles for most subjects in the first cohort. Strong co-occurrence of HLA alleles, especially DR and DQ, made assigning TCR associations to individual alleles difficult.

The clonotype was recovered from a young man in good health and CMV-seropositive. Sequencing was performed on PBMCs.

This receptor has the CDR3 CASRFRGIPYNEQFF. The DNA sequence follows: TGTGCCAGCCGCTTTAGGGGCATCCCCTACAATGAGCAGTTCTTC. The chain is assembled from TRBV27 and TRBJ2-1, with TRBD1 tentatively as D gene (5 bases match). V was cut back by 8 bases and J by 2 bases, leaving a gap of 16 bases between them. Via the germline V gene (reference sequence), CDR1 is MNHEY and CDR2 SMNVEV. The CDR3 starts with the cysteine, ends with the phenylalanine, and has 15 residues. This entry keeps only the CDR3 DNA: 45 bases, framed from base 1.